Included here is one T cell receptor (beta chain) sequence, with context. The sample comes from a study of T cells in Graves' hyperthyroidism and ophthalmopathy. About the study: Peripheral blood was drawn at first diagnosis, prior to all treatment.

The CDR3 extends over 14 amino acids. Trimming shortened V by 2 bases and J by 5 bases, and 12 bases separated the two germline ends. Germline V CDR1 and CDR2: SGHRS, YFSETQ. Amplified regions were TCR beta CDR3 sequences from RNA transcripts. TCR CDR3 underwent first-round RT-PCR with the HTBI primer set. MiXCR was run by TCRdb on the multiplex PCR reads, yielding one entry per CDR3 protein. The sample records 600,000 or so distinct CDR3 sequences, 15% to 20% being singletons. Exclusion of patients followed from uncontrolled infection, other autoimmune disease, pregnancy or lactation. The V and J genes are TRBV5-1 and TRBJ2-3; no definite D call. The TCR was taken from a woman aged 25 to 45 with Graves' hyperthyroidism. Sequencing was carried out using blood. The CDR3 is CASSFFPGRDTQYF. The CDR3 DNA reads TGCGCCAGCAGCTTTTTCCCAGGACGAGATACGCAGTATTTT.